The sample holds a few counts of the clone carrying this T cell receptor beta chain. This entry comes from a study of PD-L1 blockade in urothelial cancer. Overall study context: Blood analysis occurred 3 weeks (second dose) and 6 weeks after treatment start.

Indicated time point: pretreatment peripheral blood. Pretreatment and on-treatment blood mononuclear cell samples were taken, totaling between 1 and 8 time points per patient. Synthetic templates analogous to TCR were spiked into all PCRs individually. Here immunoSEQ multiplex PCR was the method, and the copy in TCRdb shows in-frame clones only, minus some. The data show 49,000 or so clones, with approximately 85% seen just once and about 9.4% held by the top ten. CDR3 length: 17 residues. Germline CDR1 MDHEN, CDR2 SYDVKM. The junction had 10 bases not matched to a gene; V was cut back by 3 bases and J by 5 bases.

The sequence derives from an older man with urothelial cancer. Sequences were derived from PBMCs, sampled around atezolizumab (anti-PD-L1) treatment. This chain links TRBV28 with TRBJ2-1; 10 bases match TRBD2. DNA for the CDR3: TGTGCCAGCAGTTTTTTGACCGGGACTAGCGCCGACAATGAGCAGTTCTTC. It translates to CASSFLTGTSADNEQFF.